The 32 T cell receptor beta chains reported below all come from one sample, sequenced in a study of blood T cell repertoires in COVID-19. Method: immunoSEQ multiplex PCR; TCRdb's copy keeps in-frame clones and lacks some. The sample has some 190,000 clones; 80% to 90% are singletons. The sample comprised peripheral blood. The receptors shown here come from a human donor with active or convalescent COVID-19. The donor label of this sample is uncertain.

The chain couples TRBV19 to TRBJ1-3; no firm D call. Looked up from germline, CDR1 is LNHDA and CDR2 is SQIVND (reference sequence). This CDR3 is built from 15 residues. With 8 bases removed from V and 2 bases from J, the gap between germline ends came to 16 bases. The CDR3 coding sequence is TGTGCCAGTCCAACCCTTGCACTACCTGGAAACACCATATATTTT. This gives the protein CASPTLALPGNTIYF.

The chain uses TRBV7-9 and TRBJ2-5; the D gene is possibly TRBD1 (5 bases). The CDR3 length is 13 residues. V was trimmed by 3 bases and J by 3 bases, leaving 8 bases between them. Germline CDR1 SEHNR, CDR2 FQNEAQ (reference sequence). The CDR3 nucleotides are TGTGCCAGCAGCTTTACGACAGAAGAGACCCAGTACTTC. Translation gives CASSFTTEETQYF.

The chain carries TRBV5-4 and TRBJ1-2; 7 bases line up with TRBD1. J gave up 3 bases and V 5 bases, and 7 bases lay outside the gene matches. The CDR3 spans 14 residues. The germline V gene has CDR1 SGHNT and CDR2 YYREEE (reference sequence). The CDR3: CASRARGVYYGYTF. The CDR3, as DNA: TGTGCCAGCAGAGCCAGGGGGGTTTACTATGGCTACACCTTC.

Worth noting for this clone: One junction end does not reproduce the germline sequence, and a read error may be involved. V and J are TRBV27 and TRBJ1-5; D remains unclear. Germline V gives CDR1 MNHEY, CDR2 SMNVEV (reference sequence). This CDR3 is built from 13 residues. The CDR3 region is CASSLFWAQPQHF. CDR3 in DNA: TGTGCCAGCAGCTTATTTTGGGCGCAGCCCCAGCATTTT.

The V gene is TRBV19, the J gene TRBJ1-2; 9 bases fit TRBD1. This CDR3 is 13 amino acids long. Germline CDR1 LNHDA, CDR2 SQIVND (reference sequence). J lost 8 bases, V lost 7 bases, and 8 bases had no gene match. The CDR3 protein is CASTRGQGKGYTF. DNA of the CDR3: TGTGCCAGTACAAGGGGACAGGGTAAAGGCTACACCTTC.

The J gene is TRBJ2-5, the V gene TRBV18; 8 bases are shared with TRBD2. CDR1 and CDR2 from the germline V gene are KGHSH and LQKENI. The CDR3 covers 15 residues. V dropped 8 bases and J dropped 5; count of bases not matched to a gene: 13. The CDR3 sequence is CASRLAGNRGETQYF. The CDR3 nucleotides are TGTGCCAGCCGTCTAGCGGGCAACCGGGGGGAGACCCAGTACTTC.

The V and J genes are TRBV3-1 (or the pseudogene TRBV3-2) and TRBJ2-3, with 10 bases lining up with TRBD1. The CDR3 spans 17 residues. In germline, CDR1 is LGHDT, CDR2 YNNKEL (reference sequence). V shed 3 bases, J shed 9 bases, and the junction held 15 bases outside the gene matches. The CDR3 DNA reads TGTGCCAGCAGCCATCCACCACTCCGGGACAGGGGCCCGACGCAGTATTTT. Translating it yields CASSHPPLRDRGPTQYF.

The sample holds one count of this clone. CDR3 in DNA: TGTGCCAGCAGTCTTCAGACAGGGTCTACACTGAAAGCTTTCTTT. Translating it yields CASSLQTGSTLKAFF. The rearrangement links TRBV6-5 to TRBJ1-1, with 7 bases identical to TRBD1. The germline V gene encodes CDR1 MNHEY and CDR2 SVGAGI. V trimming: 5 bases; J trimming: 9 bases; junction bases outside the gene matches: 15. The CDR3 totals 15 residues.

V is TRBV7-6 and J is TRBJ1-2, with D maybe TRBD1 (5 bases). V lost 8 bases, J lost 5 bases, and 12 bases lay in between. CDR3 length: 12 residues. Germline CDR1 and CDR2: SGHVS and FNYEAQ. CDR3 loop: CASSSGGYGYTF. CDR3 DNA: TGTGCCAGCTCCTCGGGGGGGTATGGCTACACCTTC.

Here the CDR3 reads CASSLDPRQGRNTEAFF. CDR3 sequence (DNA): TGTGCCAGCAGCTTAGATCCCCGACAGGGCAGGAACACTGAAGCTTTCTTT. The chain couples TRBV7-3 to TRBJ1-1, with 7 bases aligning to TRBD1. V lost 2 bases and J lost 1; bases outside the gene matches: 10. This CDR3 has 17 residues. The germline CDR1 and CDR2 sequences are SGHTA and FQGTGA.

The chain is built from TRBV7-2 and TRBJ2-2; 9 bases align to TRBD1. V lost 4 bases and J lost 6; bases outside the gene matches: 0. Germline assignment: CDR1 SGHTA and CDR2 FQGNSA. The CDR3 runs to 13 residues. The CDR3 DNA follows: TGTGCCAGCAGCTGGACAGGGGCCGGGGAGCTGTTTTTT. This translates into CASSWTGAGELFF.

The chain is built from TRBV28 and TRBJ1-1, with 9 bases fitting TRBD1. The CDR3 has 15 residues. J gave up 4 bases and V 8 bases, and 11 bases lay outside the gene matches. Germline CDR1 is MDHEN and CDR2 is SYDVKM. CDR3 bases: TGTGCCAGCCCGCGACAGGGGGTTCAGAGCACTGAAGCTTTCTTT. This codes for CASPRQGVQSTEAFF.

The V call is TRBV5-5, the J call TRBJ2-7, with D tentatively TRBD1 (6 bases). Per the germline V gene, CDR1 is SGHKS and CDR2 is YYEKEE (reference sequence). The CDR3 has 14 amino acids. Trimming stripped 4 bases from V and 3 bases from J, with 14 bases between. In nucleotides, the CDR3 is TGTGCCAGCAGCCCGGGACAAGGGGGCTACGAGCAGTACTTC. Its protein product is CASSPGQGGYEQYF.

This chain connects TRBV5-8 to TRBJ2-3, with 12 bases identical to TRBD2. Germline lookup yields CDR1 SGHTS and CDR2 YDEGEE. The CDR3 sequence is 19 residues long. V gave up 1 base and J gave up 2 bases; unmatched junction bases: 11. The CDR3 nucleotides are TGTGCCAGCAGCTTGTATGGGCTAGCGGGAGGGCCTTCCACAGATACGCAGTATTTT. This sequence encodes CASSLYGLAGGPSTDTQYF.

V is TRBV13 and J is TRBJ2-1; 9 bases are a match to TRBD1. The CDR3 sequence is 13 residues long. V trimming: 4 bases; J trimming: 9 bases; junction bases outside the gene matches: 4. CDR1 and CDR2 (germline): PRHDT, FYEKMQ (reference sequence). CDR3 sequence: CASSYRGLSEQFF. In DNA, the CDR3 is TGTGCCAGCAGCTACAGGGGGCTTAGTGAGCAGTTCTTC. Looking up the rest from reference TRBV13 and TRBJ2-1 gives the full variable domain: AAGVIQSPRHLIKEKRETATLKCYPIPRHDTVYWYQQGPGQDPQFLISFYEKMQSDKGSIPDRFSAQQFSDYHSELNMSSLELGDSALYFCASSYRGLSEQFFGPGTRLTVL.

This clone has a single count. This sequence joins TRBV14 and TRBJ1-2; TRBD1 agrees at 9 bases. With V trimmed by 3 bases and J by 7 bases, 3 bases remained unmatched. The CDR3 covers 13 residues. The germline V gene has CDR1 SGHDN and CDR2 FVKESK. The CDR3 sequence: CASSQGQGGGYTF. The CDR3 DNA sequence: TGTGCCAGCAGCCAGGGACAGGGAGGTGGCTACACCTTC.

The genes are TRBV10-2 and TRBJ1-3; D possibly corresponds to TRBD1 (5 bases). CDR3 length equals 14 residues. Germline CDR1 is WSHSY and CDR2 is SAAADI. The V end was cut by 3 bases, the J end by 4 bases, with 10 bases between. The CDR3 protein is CASSEQVSGNTIYF. The CDR3 DNA follows: TGCGCCAGCAGTGAACAGGTCTCGGGAAACACCATATATTTT.

This clone was found a few times. The rearrangement joins TRBV10-3 to TRBJ1-1, with D unclear. CDR3 length equals 11 residues. Trimming pared 3 bases from V and 8 bases from J, leaving 7 bases between. Per germline, CDR1 ENHRY and CDR2 SYGVKD. CDR3 sequence: CAISDSGEAFF. In nucleotides, the CDR3 is TGTGCCATCAGTGATAGCGGAGAAGCTTTCTTT.

The CDR3 is CASSLGTGDTSMHEQYF. The CDR3 DNA reads as TGTGCCAGCAGCCTCGGGACAGGGGATACTTCGATGCACGAGCAGTACTTC. This rearrangement joins TRBV9 to TRBJ2-7, with 10 nucleotides matching TRBD1. CDR3 length: 17 residues. Germline CDR1 is SGDLS and CDR2 is YYNGEE. The ends lost 4 bases at V and 5 bases at J; junction bases unmatched: 15.

This rearrangement joins TRBV6-1 to TRBJ1-1; 10 bases align to TRBD1. The V gene's germline CDR1 is MNHNS and CDR2 SASEGT. V shed 3 bases and J 4 bases; nucleotides not matched to a gene: 5. The CDR3 sequence is 15 residues long. CDR3: CASSEEGQGITEAFF. The CDR3 DNA reads as TGTGCCAGCAGTGAGGAGGGACAGGGGATCACTGAAGCTTTCTTT.

The chain employs TRBV7-2 and TRBJ1-5, with 9 bases fitting TRBD1. After removal of 1 base from V and 7 bases from J, the junction contained 5 bases not matched to a gene. Per germline, CDR1 SGHTA and CDR2 FQGNSA. The CDR3 is made up of 15 amino acids. The CDR3 region is CASSLGGQGWQPQHF. CDR3 bases: TGTGCCAGCAGCTTAGGGGGACAGGGATGGCAGCCCCAGCATTTT.

V and J are TRBV2 and TRBJ2-3; 10 bases match TRBD1. CDR3 size: 19 residues. V shed 3 bases and J 3 bases; nucleotides not matched to a gene: 15. CDR1 SNHLY and CDR2 FYNNEI come from the germline V gene. CDR3 sequence: CASSEGTGVFGGTTDTQYF. For the CDR3, the DNA is TGTGCCAGCAGTGAGGGGACAGGGGTGTTCGGCGGGACTACAGATACGCAGTATTTT.

The chain uses TRBV20-1 and TRBJ2-1; a weak D match, TRBD2 (5 bases). V gave up 7 bases and J gave up 7 bases, with 11 bases separating them. This CDR3 region has 11 residues. Germline values: CDR1 DFQATT, CDR2 SNEGSKA (reference sequence). The CDR3 spells CSVEAENEQFF. In DNA, the CDR3 is TGCAGTGTAGAAGCGGAGAATGAGCAGTTCTTC.

The CDR3 DNA follows: TGCGCCAGCAGCTTAGGTAGTCAGGGTGAATCACCCCTCCACTTT. It specifies CASSLGSQGESPLHF. The chain joins TRBV5-1 to TRBJ1-6, with TRBD1 as a possible D gene (5 bases). The germline V and J ends were trimmed by 2 bases and 10 bases, with 16 bases remaining between them. The germline gives CDR1 SGHRS, CDR2 YFSETQ. The CDR3 is 15 residues long.

This clone has a handful of counts. J is TRBJ1-2 and V is TRBV9; D is unclear. Germline CDR1 and CDR2: SGDLS and YYNGEE. The CDR3 extends over 13 amino acids. V was trimmed by 2 bases and J by 7 bases, leaving 12 bases between them. The CDR3 region is CASSVDPRGGYTF. DNA of the CDR3: TGTGCCAGCAGCGTCGATCCCAGAGGTGGCTACACCTTC.

This chain joins TRBV6-6 and TRBJ1-5; D remains ambiguous. Between the trimmed V and J ends, which lost 5 bases and 0 bases, there was a span of 14 bases. From germline, CDR1 is MNHNY and CDR2 SVGAGI (reference sequence). The CDR3 covers 16 residues. The CDR3 loop is CASSHTLSGSNQPQHF. CDR3 coding DNA: TGTGCCAGCAGTCACACACTTTCAGGTAGCAATCAGCCCCAGCATTTT.

The rearrangement links TRBV28 to TRBJ1-2, with 9 nucleotides matching TRBD1. J was trimmed by 6 bases and V by 7 bases; bases with no gene match: 9. The CDR3 runs 14 residues. Germline V CDR1 and CDR2: MDHEN, SYDVKM. For the CDR3, the DNA is TGTGCCAGCACCGCGGGGGGACAGGGTGATGGCTACACCTTC. Encoded protein: CASTAGGQGDGYTF.

V gene TRBV7-9 combines with J gene TRBJ1-5, with TRBD1 identical over 11 bases. The CDR3 is made up of 16 amino acids. Germline CDR1 SEHNR, CDR2 FQNEAQ (reference sequence). The V segment lost 0 bases and the J segment 6 bases; nucleotides outside the gene matches: 4. The CDR3 DNA is TGTGCCAGCAGCTTAGCCTCCGGGACAGGGGGTCAGCCCCAGCATTTT. Translation: CASSLASGTGGQPQHF.

The genes are TRBV12-2 and TRBJ2-1; TRBD2 is the table's D call and was not checked against the DNA. TRBV12-2 is listed as a pseudogene. The CDR3 has 16 residues. CDR3 sequence: CASRASGGAVLNEQFF. The CDR3 bases are TGTGCAAGTCGTGCTAGCGGGGGGGCCGTACTCAATGAGCAGTTCTTC.

V usage is TRBV20-1 and J usage is TRBJ2-5; 13 nucleotides line up with TRBD2. The length of the CDR3 is 18 residues. V gave up 3 bases and J gave up 2 bases; unmatched junction bases: 12. CDR1 and CDR2 (germline): DFQATT, SNEGSKA (reference sequence). The CDR3 here is CSASSFGTSGIRQETQYF. In DNA form, the CDR3 reads TGCAGTGCTAGTTCGTTTGGGACTAGCGGGATCAGACAAGAGACCCAGTACTTC.

The V call is TRBV1, the J call TRBJ2-3; the table names TRBD2, a call not compared with the DNA. TRBV1 is deemed a pseudogene. The CDR3 is made up of 21 amino acids. The CDR3 bases are TGCACCAGCAGCCAAGAAGAGGCGACTAGCGGGAGGGCCATTCGCCCAGATACGCAGTATTTT. Translation gives CTSSQEEATSGRAIRPDTQYF.

The rearrangement uses TRBV5-4 and TRBJ2-7, with 9 bases matching TRBD2. The CDR3 is 15 amino acids. J gave up 5 bases and V 2 bases, and 8 bases lay outside the gene matches. Germline loops: CDR1 SGHNT, CDR2 YYREEE (reference sequence). The chain's CDR3 is CASSFPGLAGHEQYF. CDR3 in DNA: TGTGCCAGCAGCTTTCCGGGACTAGCAGGTCACGAGCAGTACTTC.